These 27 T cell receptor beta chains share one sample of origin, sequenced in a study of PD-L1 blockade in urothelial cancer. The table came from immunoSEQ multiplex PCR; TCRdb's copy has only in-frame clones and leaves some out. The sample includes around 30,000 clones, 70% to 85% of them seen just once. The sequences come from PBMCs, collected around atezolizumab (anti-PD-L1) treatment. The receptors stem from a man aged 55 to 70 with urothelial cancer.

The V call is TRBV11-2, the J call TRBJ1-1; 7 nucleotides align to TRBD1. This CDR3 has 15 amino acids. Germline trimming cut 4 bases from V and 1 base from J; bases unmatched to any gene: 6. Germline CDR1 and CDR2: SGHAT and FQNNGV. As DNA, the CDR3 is TGTGCCAGCAGCTCGCGACAGGGAAGGAACACTGAAGCTTTCTTT. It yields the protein CASSSRQGRNTEAFF.

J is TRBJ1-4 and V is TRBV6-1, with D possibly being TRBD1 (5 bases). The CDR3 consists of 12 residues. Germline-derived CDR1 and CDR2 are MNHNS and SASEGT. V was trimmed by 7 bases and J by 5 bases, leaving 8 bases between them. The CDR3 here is CASNAGNEKLFF. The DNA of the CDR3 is TGTGCCAGCAATGCAGGGAATGAAAAACTGTTTTTT.

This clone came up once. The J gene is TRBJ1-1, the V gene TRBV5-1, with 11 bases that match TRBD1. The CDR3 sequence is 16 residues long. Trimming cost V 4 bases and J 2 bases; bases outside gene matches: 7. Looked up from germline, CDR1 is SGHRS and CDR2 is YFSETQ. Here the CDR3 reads CASSVSGTGGNTEAFF. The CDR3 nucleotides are TGCGCCAGCAGCGTATCCGGGACAGGGGGTAACACTGAAGCTTTCTTT.

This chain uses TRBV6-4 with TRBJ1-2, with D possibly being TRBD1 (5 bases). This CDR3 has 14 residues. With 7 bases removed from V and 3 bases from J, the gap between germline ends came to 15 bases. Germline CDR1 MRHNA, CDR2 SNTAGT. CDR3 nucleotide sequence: TGTGCCAGCAAAGGTTGGGGGGATCACTATGGCTACACCTTC. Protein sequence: CASKGWGDHYGYTF.

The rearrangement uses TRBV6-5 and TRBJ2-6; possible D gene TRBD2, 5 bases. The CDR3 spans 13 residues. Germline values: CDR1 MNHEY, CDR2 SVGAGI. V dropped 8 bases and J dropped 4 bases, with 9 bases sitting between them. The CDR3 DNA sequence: TGTGCCAGCGAGAGGGCCGGGGCCAACGTCCTGACTTTC. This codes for CASERAGANVLTF.

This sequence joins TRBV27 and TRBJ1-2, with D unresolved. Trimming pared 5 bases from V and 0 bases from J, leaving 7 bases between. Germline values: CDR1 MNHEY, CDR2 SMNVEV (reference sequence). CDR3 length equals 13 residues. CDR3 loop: CASSIRANYGYTF. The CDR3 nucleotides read TGTGCCAGCAGTATCCGAGCTAACTATGGCTACACCTTC.

The CDR3 spells CARNGTGGVDGYTF. CDR3 bases: TGTGCCAGAAATGGCACAGGGGGCGTTGACGGCTACACCTTC. V usage is TRBV21-1 and J usage is TRBJ1-2; the tabulated D call, TRBD1, remains unverified against the DNA. TRBV21-1 is reported as a pseudogene. There are 14 residues in the CDR3.

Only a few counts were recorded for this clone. This CDR3 reads CASSQDPAGVSEQYF. The CDR3 bases are TGTGCCAGCAGCCAAGATCCAGCGGGAGTAAGCGAGCAGTACTTC. V is TRBV14 and J is TRBJ2-7; 8 nucleotides align to TRBD2. The CDR3 loop spans 15 amino acids. CDR1 SGHDN and CDR2 FVKESK come from the germline V gene. The junction had 7 bases not matched to a gene; V was cut back by 0 bases and J by 6 bases. The whole variable domain, filled in from reference TRBV14 and TRBJ2-7, reads EAGVTQFPSHSVIEKGQTVTLRCDPISGHDNLYWYRRVMGKEIKFLLHFVKESKQDESGMPNNRFLAERTGGTYSTLKVQPAELEDSGVYFCASSQDPAGVSEQYFGPGTRLTVT.

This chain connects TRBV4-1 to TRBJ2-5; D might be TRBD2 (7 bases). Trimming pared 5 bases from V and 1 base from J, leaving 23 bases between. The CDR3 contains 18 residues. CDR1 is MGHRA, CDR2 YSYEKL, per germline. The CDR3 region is CASSIRYSLADSQETQYF. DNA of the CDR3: TGCGCCAGCAGCATCAGATACTCCCTAGCGGACAGCCAAGAGACCCAGTACTTC.

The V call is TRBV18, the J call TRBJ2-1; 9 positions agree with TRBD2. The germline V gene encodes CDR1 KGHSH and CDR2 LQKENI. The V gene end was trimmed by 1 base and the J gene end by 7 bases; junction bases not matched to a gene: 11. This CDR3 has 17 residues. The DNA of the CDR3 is TGTGCCAGCTCACCACGAGGCGCGGGAGGGCCATCAAATGAGCAGTTCTTC. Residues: CASSPRGAGGPSNEQFF.

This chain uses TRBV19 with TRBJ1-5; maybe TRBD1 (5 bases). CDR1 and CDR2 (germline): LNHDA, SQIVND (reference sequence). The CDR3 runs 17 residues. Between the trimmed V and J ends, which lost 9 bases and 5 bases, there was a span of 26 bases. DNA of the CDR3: TGTGCCAGCCGGGAGGATGACGGACGGGGGAGGCATCAGCCCCAGCATTTT. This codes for CASREDDGRGRHQPQHF.

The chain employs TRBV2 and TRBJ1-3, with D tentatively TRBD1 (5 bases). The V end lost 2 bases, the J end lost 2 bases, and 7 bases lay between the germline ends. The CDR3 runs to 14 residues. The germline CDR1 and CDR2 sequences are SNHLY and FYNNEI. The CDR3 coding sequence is TGTGCCAGCAGTGAACCCAGGGCTGGAAACACCATATATTTT. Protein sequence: CASSEPRAGNTIYF. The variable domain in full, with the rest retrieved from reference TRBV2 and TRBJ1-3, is EPEVTQTPSHQVTQMGQEVILRCVPISNHLYFYWYRQILGQKVEFLVSFYNNEISEKSEIFDDQFSVERPDGSNFTLKIRSTKLEDSAMYFCASSEPRAGNTIYFGEGSWLTVV.

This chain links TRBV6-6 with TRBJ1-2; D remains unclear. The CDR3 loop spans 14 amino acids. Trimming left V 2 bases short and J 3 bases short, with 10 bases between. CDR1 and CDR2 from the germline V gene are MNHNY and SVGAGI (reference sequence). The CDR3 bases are TGTGCCAGCAGTTACGAGGGCAAGGACTATGGCTACACCTTC. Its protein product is CASSYEGKDYGYTF.

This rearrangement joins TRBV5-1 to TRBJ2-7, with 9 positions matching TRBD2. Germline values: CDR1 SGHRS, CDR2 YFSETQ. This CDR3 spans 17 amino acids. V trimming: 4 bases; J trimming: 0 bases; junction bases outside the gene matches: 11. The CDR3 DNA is TGCGCCAGCAGCCCCGGACTAGCGAGCCATACCTCCTACGAGCAGTACTTC. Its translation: CASSPGLASHTSYEQYF.

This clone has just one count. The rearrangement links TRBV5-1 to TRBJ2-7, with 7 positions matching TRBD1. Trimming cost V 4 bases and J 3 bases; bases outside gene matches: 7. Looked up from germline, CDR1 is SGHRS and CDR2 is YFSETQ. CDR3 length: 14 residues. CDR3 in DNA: TGCGCCAGCAGCCTGGGACAGATATACTACGAGCAGTACTTC. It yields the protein CASSLGQIYYEQYF.

CDR3 protein: CASSHFGPRGEKLFF. The CDR3 nucleotides read TGTGCCAGCAGCCATTTCGGGCCCAGGGGGGAAAAACTGTTTTTT. The chain joins TRBV14 to TRBJ1-4; TRBD1 matches 7 bases. V dropped 3 bases and J dropped 8; count of bases not matched to a gene: 9. The CDR3 sequence is 15 residues long. Germline loops: CDR1 SGHDN, CDR2 FVKESK.

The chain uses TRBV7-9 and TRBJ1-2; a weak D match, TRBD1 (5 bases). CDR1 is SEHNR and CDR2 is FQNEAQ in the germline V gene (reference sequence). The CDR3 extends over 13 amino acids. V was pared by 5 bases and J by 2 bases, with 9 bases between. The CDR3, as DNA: TGTGCCAGCAGCCAGGGTGGGAACTATGGCTACACCTTC. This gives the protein CASSQGGNYGYTF.

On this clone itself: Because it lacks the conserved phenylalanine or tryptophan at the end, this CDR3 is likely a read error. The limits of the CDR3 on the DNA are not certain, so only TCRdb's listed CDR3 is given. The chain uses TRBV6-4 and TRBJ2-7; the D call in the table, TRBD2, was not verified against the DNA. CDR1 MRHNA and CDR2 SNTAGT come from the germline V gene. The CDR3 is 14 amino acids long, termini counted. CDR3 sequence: CASSVRRTQALRAI.

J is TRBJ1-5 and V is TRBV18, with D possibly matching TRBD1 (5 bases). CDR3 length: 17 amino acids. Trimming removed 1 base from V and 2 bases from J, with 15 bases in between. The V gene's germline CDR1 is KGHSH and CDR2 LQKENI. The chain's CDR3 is CASSPLGEGGGNQPQHF. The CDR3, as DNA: TGTGCCAGCTCACCACTGGGGGAGGGAGGGGGCAATCAGCCCCAGCATTTT.

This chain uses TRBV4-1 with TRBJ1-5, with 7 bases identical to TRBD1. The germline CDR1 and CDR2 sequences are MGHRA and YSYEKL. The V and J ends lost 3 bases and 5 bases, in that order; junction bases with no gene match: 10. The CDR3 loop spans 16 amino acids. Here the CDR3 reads CASSHLLRDRDQPQHF. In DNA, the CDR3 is TGCGCCAGCAGCCACCTTCTCCGGGACAGAGATCAGCCCCAGCATTTT.

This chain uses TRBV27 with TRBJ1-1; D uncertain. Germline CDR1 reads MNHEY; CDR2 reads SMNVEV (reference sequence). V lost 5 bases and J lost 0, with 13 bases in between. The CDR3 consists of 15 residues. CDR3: CASSIPGALNTEAFF. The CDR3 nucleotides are TGTGCCAGCAGTATCCCGGGAGCTCTGAACACTGAAGCTTTCTTT.

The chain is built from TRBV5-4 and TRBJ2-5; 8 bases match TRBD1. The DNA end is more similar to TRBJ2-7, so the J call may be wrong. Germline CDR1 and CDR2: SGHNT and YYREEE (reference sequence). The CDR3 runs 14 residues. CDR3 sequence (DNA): TGTGCCAGCACCCCCCGGGACAGGCCCTACGAGCAGTACTTC. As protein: CASTPRDRPYEQYF.

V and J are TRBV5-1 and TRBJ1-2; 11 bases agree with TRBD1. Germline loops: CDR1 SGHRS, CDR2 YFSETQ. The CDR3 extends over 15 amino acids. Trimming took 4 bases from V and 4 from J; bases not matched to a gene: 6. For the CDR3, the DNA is TGCGCCAGCAGCCCTGGACAGGGGGCTGGCTATGGCTACACCTTC. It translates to CASSPGQGAGYGYTF.

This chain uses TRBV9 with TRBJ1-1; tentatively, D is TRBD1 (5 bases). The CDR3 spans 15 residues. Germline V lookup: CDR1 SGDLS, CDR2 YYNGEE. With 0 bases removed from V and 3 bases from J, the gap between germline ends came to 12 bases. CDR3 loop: CASSVDGQGYTEAFF. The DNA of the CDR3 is TGTGCCAGCAGCGTAGATGGCCAGGGATACACTGAAGCTTTCTTT.

The CDR3 spells CASSPVTSGRETQYF. CDR3 sequence (DNA): TGTGCCAGCTCACCAGTGACTAGCGGGAGGGAGACCCAGTACTTC. The chain recombines TRBV18 with TRBJ2-5; TRBD2 matches 13 bases. The germline V gene encodes CDR1 KGHSH and CDR2 LQKENI. The CDR3 has 15 amino acids. V was pared by 2 bases and J by 5 bases, with 2 bases of the junction left unmatched.

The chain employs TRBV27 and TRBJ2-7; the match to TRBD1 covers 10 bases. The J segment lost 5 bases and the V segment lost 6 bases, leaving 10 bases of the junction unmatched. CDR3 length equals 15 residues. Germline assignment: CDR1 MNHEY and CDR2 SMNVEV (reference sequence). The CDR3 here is CASRGAGTGVHEQYF. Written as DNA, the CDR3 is TGTGCCAGCAGAGGAGCGGGGACAGGGGTCCACGAGCAGTACTTC.

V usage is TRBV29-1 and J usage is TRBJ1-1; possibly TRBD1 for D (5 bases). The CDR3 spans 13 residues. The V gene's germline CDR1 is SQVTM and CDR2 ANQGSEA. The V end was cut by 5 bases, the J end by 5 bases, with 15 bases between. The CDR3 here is CSVPWEGRTEAFF. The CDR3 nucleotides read TGCAGCGTTCCCTGGGAGGGGCGGACTGAAGCTTTCTTT.